The 17 T cell receptor beta chains below were found in one sample sequenced in a study of T cells in Graves' hyperthyroidism and ophthalmopathy (dated by TCRdb to between 2018 and 2020). To prepare the library, multiplex PCR was applied. TCRdb lists the instrument as Illumina HiSeq 2000. Amplification of TCR beta CDR3 regions was carried out from RNA transcripts. The first round of RT-PCR for the TCR CDR3 was performed with the HTBI primer set and the Qiagen OneStep RT-PCR kit. The raw public data were reprocessed by TCRdb itself: fastp quality trimming at Q25, MiXCR clonotype calling, in-frame beta chains only. Rows matching on CDR3 protein sequence are summarized as one entry with the most common DNA and genes. The sample yields roughly 510,000 distinct CDR3 sequences; roughly 45% were counted once. The ten largest clones add up to 44% of the sample. The specimen was peripheral blood or thyroid tissue (not recorded which). The receptors were sampled from an adult woman with Graves' disease, either hyperthyroidism or ophthalmopathy (not recorded which).

This clonotype was observed at least ten times. The chain carries TRBV29-1 and TRBJ2-5; 8 nucleotides line up with TRBD2. Unmatched junction bases numbered 4, after V lost 3 bases and J lost 4 bases. Germline V gene data show CDR1 as SQVTM and CDR2 as ANQGSEA. The CDR3 runs 13 residues. The chain's CDR3 is CSVEGLVGETQYF. DNA for the CDR3: TGCAGCGTTGAGGGACTAGTTGGAGAGACCCAGTACTTC. The full variable domain, in which reference TRBV29-1 and TRBJ2-5 provide the parts outside the CDR3, is SAVISQKPSRDICQRGTSLTIQCQVDSQVTMMFWYRQQPGQSLTLIATANQGSEATYESGFVIDKFPISRPNLTFSTLTVSNMSPEDSSIYLCSVEGLVGETQYFGPGTRLLVL.

This clonotype occurred many times. The chain links TRBV5-1 to TRBJ1-3, with 8 bases aligning to TRBD1. The CDR3 runs 14 residues. Trimming took 4 bases from V and 3 from J; bases not matched to a gene: 3. The V gene's germline CDR1 is SGHRS and CDR2 YFSETQ. CDR3 nucleotides: TGCGCCAGCAGCACCGGGACAGGTGGAAACACCATATATTTT. The encoded protein is CASSTGTGGNTIYF.

V is TRBV7-2 and J is TRBJ2-5, with D unresolved. The CDR3 sequence is 14 residues long. Deletions cut 3 bases from V and 5 bases from J, with 13 bases between. CDR1 is SGHTA and CDR2 is FQGNSA in the germline V gene. CDR3 coding DNA: TGTGCCAGCAGCTTTAGAGGCAGCGCGGAGACCCAGTACTTC. It specifies CASSFRGSAETQYF. The full variable domain, rest sourced from reference TRBV7-2 and TRBJ2-5, is GAGVSQSPSNKVTEKGKDVELRCDPISGHTALYWYRQSLGQGLEFLIYFQGNSAPDKSGLPSDRFSAERTGGSVSTLTIQRTQQEDSAVYLCASSFRGSAETQYFGPGTRLLVL.

This clonotype has only a few counts. The chain has TRBV29-1 and TRBJ1-2; D is unclear. Trimming stripped 5 bases from V and 2 bases from J, with 6 bases between. This CDR3 comprises 11 residues. Germline CDR1 and CDR2: SQVTM and ANQGSEA. In nucleotides, the CDR3 is TGCAGCGTTCGGGTCAACTATGGCTACACCTTC. Its translation: CSVRVNYGYTF.

The chain combines TRBV7-6 with TRBJ2-5; the D gene is possibly TRBD1 (5 bases). The CDR3 runs 13 residues. The V end was cut by 0 bases, the J end by 7 bases, with 9 bases between. Germline-derived CDR1 and CDR2 are SGHVS and FNYEAQ. Here the CDR3 reads CASSLAPRGTQYF. The CDR3, as DNA: TGTGCCAGCAGCTTAGCGCCTAGGGGGACCCAGTACTTC.

The DNA for the CDR3 is TGTGCCAGCAGCCAAAGGAGGGGTGAAAAACTGTTTTTT. Translated: CASSQRRGEKLFF. The chain recombines TRBV7-3 with TRBJ1-4; D may be TRBD1 (5 bases). Germline V CDR1 and CDR2: SGHTA, FQGTGA. The CDR3 contains 13 residues. V dropped 5 bases and J dropped 7 bases, with 11 bases sitting between them.

The chain recombines TRBV7-3 with TRBJ2-2; D perhaps matches TRBD1 (6 bases). Germline V gene lookup returns CDR1 SGHTA and CDR2 FQGTGA. The CDR3 has 13 residues. V lost 5 bases and J lost 6, with 10 bases in between. CDR3 DNA: TGTGCCAGCAGCGAACAGGGCGCCGGGGAGCTGTTTTTT. Translated: CASSEQGAGELFF. The whole variable domain, remainder taken from reference TRBV7-3 and TRBJ2-2, is GAGVSQTPSNKVTEKGKYVELRCDPISGHTALYWYRQSLGQGPEFLIYFQGTGAADDSGLPNDRFFAVRPEGSVSTLKIQRTERGDSAVYLCASSEQGAGELFFGEGSRLTVL.

In this sample, this clonotype turned up a few times. This chain joins TRBV5-1 and TRBJ2-7, with a possible D match to TRBD1 (5 bases). The germline CDR1 and CDR2 sequences are SGHRS and YFSETQ. Deletions cut 2 bases from V and 3 bases from J, with 9 bases between. CDR3 length: 13 residues. This chain's CDR3 is CASSLHDSYEQYF. The CDR3 region has the DNA TGCGCCAGCAGCTTACATGACAGCTACGAGCAGTACTTC.

This clonotype has at least ten counts. The chain uses TRBV20-1 and TRBJ1-6; a possible D gene is TRBD1 (6 bases). The V end lost 3 bases, the J end lost 6 bases, and 15 bases lay between the germline ends. The CDR3 extends over 15 amino acids. CDR1 is DFQATT, CDR2 SNEGSKA, per germline (reference sequence). The DNA of the CDR3 is TGCAGTGCTAGTAGGCAGGGGCCTAGTAATTCACCCCTCCACTTT. This translates into CSASRQGPSNSPLHF.

Concerning this clonotype: With a much larger clone just one base away, this may be a read error. The chain joins TRBV7-8 to TRBJ2-2, with D tentatively TRBD2 (5 bases). The CDR3 is 12 residues long. Germline assignment: CDR1 SGHVS and CDR2 FQNEAQ. CDR3 residues: CASSTATGEMFF. In nucleotides, the CDR3 is TGTGCCAGCAGCACAGCGACCGGGGAGATGTTTTTT.

The gene calls are TRBV15 and TRBJ2-7; 7 bases align to TRBD1. CDR1 and CDR2 (germline): LNHNV, YYDKDF (reference sequence). This CDR3 comprises 13 residues. V trimming: 3 bases; J trimming: 7 bases; junction bases outside the gene matches: 6. CDR3 sequence (DNA): TGTGCCACCAGCAGCTTACAGGGGAGAGAGCAGTACTTC. It codes for CATSSLQGREQYF.

As regards this clonotype: The junction departs from the called germline gene at one end, perhaps through a read error. The chain has TRBV12-3 or TRBV12-4 and TRBJ2-5; possibly TRBD1 or TRBD2 for D (5 bases each). The CDR3 has 12 amino acids. The CDR3, as DNA: TGTGCCAGCAGCTTAGAGGGACAGACCCAGTACTTC. Protein: CASSLEGQTQYF.

This chain links TRBV10-2 with TRBJ2-7; D may be TRBD1 (5 bases). The V and J ends lost 0 bases and 4 bases respectively, with 10 bases between them. Germline assignment: CDR1 WSHSY and CDR2 SAAADI. There are 14 residues in the CDR3. This chain's CDR3 is CASSESWGEYEQYF. CDR3 sequence (DNA): TGCGCCAGCAGTGAGTCATGGGGCGAGTACGAGCAGTACTTC.

The V and J genes are TRBV5-5 and TRBJ1-6; 8 positions agree with TRBD1. CDR1 SGHKS and CDR2 YYEKEE come from the germline V gene (reference sequence). This CDR3 region has 14 residues. After removal of 6 bases from V and 9 bases from J, the junction contained 8 bases not matched to a gene. CDR3 sequence: CASKPGQAFSPLHF. The CDR3 DNA is TGTGCCAGCAAACCGGGACAGGCATTTTCACCCCTCCACTTT.

This clonotype was found a few times. V and J are TRBV2 and TRBJ2-5, with 10 bases lining up with TRBD1. The CDR3 consists of 17 residues. V gave up 4 bases and J gave up 6 bases; unmatched junction bases: 14. In germline, CDR1 is SNHLY, CDR2 FYNNEI. CDR3 amino acids: CASSGAPGTGEGKTQYF. Here the CDR3 DNA reads TGTGCCAGCAGTGGAGCCCCTGGGACAGGGGAGGGCAAGACCCAGTACTTC.

This clonotype has ten or more counts. The rearrangement joins TRBV20-1 to TRBJ2-7, with 10 bases fitting TRBD1. CDR1 and CDR2 from the germline V gene are DFQATT and SNEGSKA (reference sequence). This CDR3 is built from 12 residues. CDR3 nucleotides: TGCAGCGCGACAGGGGGCACCTACGAGCAGTACTTC. Translation gives CSATGGTYEQYF.

The CDR3 protein is CASSLEKGRAFF. The CDR3 DNA is TGTGCCAGCAGCTTGGAGAAAGGGAGGGCTTTCTTT. The chain links TRBV5-5 to TRBJ1-1; D uncertain. In germline, CDR1 is SGHKS, CDR2 YYEKEE (reference sequence). The length of the CDR3 is 12 residues. V lost 0 bases, J lost 11 bases, and 11 bases lay in between.